Each of the 26 T cell receptor beta chains below was sequenced from the same sample in a study of T cell repertoires in cytomegalovirus infection. A single record per CDR3 protein comes from TCRdb applying MiXCR to the reads. Seen here are around 94,000 distinct CDR3 sequences, about 15% observed once, and the top ten hold less than 10%. The sample taken for sequencing was PBMCs. The receptors originated from a human donor in good health (CMV status not recorded). Some clones in this sample may be carry-over from other donors' samples.

In its sample, this clonotype was seen many times. The chain combines TRBV7-2 with TRBJ2-7; tentative D call: TRBD1 (5 bases). This CDR3 spans 12 amino acids. With 2 bases removed from V and 6 bases from J, the gap between germline ends came to 8 bases. Looked up from germline, CDR1 is SGHTA and CDR2 is FQGNSA. CDR3 loop: CASSLRTGEQYF. The CDR3 region has the DNA TGTGCCAGCAGCTTACGTACAGGCGAGCAGTACTTC.

The V call is TRBV5-5, the J call TRBJ2-5; a weak D match, TRBD2 (5 bases). The CDR3 has 14 amino acids. CDR1 SGHKS and CDR2 YYEKEE come from the germline V gene (reference sequence). V lost 2 bases, J lost 5 bases, and 13 bases lay in between. In nucleotides, the CDR3 is TGTGCCAGCAGCTTCGGGGTTTCGGAGGAGACCCAGTACTTC. Encoded protein: CASSFGVSEETQYF.

This chain joins TRBV29-1 and TRBJ1-2, with D perhaps TRBD1 (6 bases). Trimming took off 4 bases at V and 9 bases at J, with 21 bases between the two ends. The CDR3 sequence is 14 residues long. Germline assignment: CDR1 SQVTM and CDR2 ANQGSEA. CDR3 sequence: CSVVGGPASHCYTF. CDR3 sequence (DNA): TGCAGCGTTGTCGGGGGCCCCGCTTCACATTGCTACACCTTC. Full variable domain (remainder filled in from reference TRBV29-1 and TRBJ1-2): SAVISQKPSRDICQRGTSLTIQCQVDSQVTMMFWYRQQPGQSLTLIATANQGSEATYESGFVIDKFPISRPNLTFSTLTVSNMSPEDSSIYLCSVVGGPASHCYTFGSGTRLTVV.

This clonotype occurred a few times. DNA for the CDR3: TGCAGTGCTGGATACTCAGCCGGAGGACCCCTCCACTTT. Translating it yields CSAGYSAGGPLHF. This chain links TRBV20-1 with TRBJ1-6, with D unclear. V was pared by 5 bases and J by 12 bases, with 17 bases between. The germline CDR1 and CDR2 sequences are DFQATT and SNEGSKA (reference sequence). This CDR3 has 13 residues.

The gene calls are TRBV18 and TRBJ2-3; 9 bases are a match to TRBD1. V trimming: 3 bases; J trimming: 0 bases; junction bases outside the gene matches: 1. The germline V gene encodes CDR1 KGHSH and CDR2 LQKENI. This CDR3 is built from 15 residues. CDR3 DNA sequence: TGTGCCAGCTCACCCGGGACAGGGAGCACAGATACGCAGTATTTT. Translated: CASSPGTGSTDTQYF.

A few counts support this clonotype. The chain uses TRBV10-3 and TRBJ2-7; 8 nucleotides agree with TRBD1. Per germline, CDR1 ENHRY and CDR2 SYGVKD. The V segment lost 6 bases and the J segment 5 bases; nucleotides outside the gene matches: 6. CDR3 length: 13 amino acids. CDR3 amino acids: CAIRTGGENEQYF. In nucleotides, the CDR3 is TGTGCCATCAGAACAGGGGGTGAGAACGAGCAGTACTTC.

The J gene is TRBJ2-4, the V gene TRBV27; the D gene is possibly TRBD2 (7 bases). Looked up from germline, CDR1 is MNHEY and CDR2 is SMNVEV (reference sequence). Deletions cut 10 bases from V and 1 base from J, with 11 bases between. There are 13 residues in the CDR3. The CDR3: CAIGGGAKNIQYF. As DNA, the CDR3 is TGTGCCATAGGGGGGGGGGCCAAAAACATTCAGTACTTC.

This clonotype was counted many times. V is TRBV7-2 and J is TRBJ1-2; no firm D call. V lost 2 bases, J lost 2 bases, and 9 bases lay in between. The CDR3 sequence is 14 residues long. The germline V gene encodes CDR1 SGHTA and CDR2 FQGNSA. The CDR3 coding sequence is TGTGCCAGCAGCTTACTCGACGTGAACTATGGCTACACCTTC. This codes for CASSLLDVNYGYTF.

This clonotype has just a few counts. The chain employs TRBV27 and TRBJ2-1; D is perhaps TRBD1 (6 bases). The CDR3 extends over 15 amino acids. Germline assignment: CDR1 MNHEY and CDR2 SMNVEV (reference sequence). V lost 6 bases and J lost 8, with 20 bases in between. The CDR3 reads CASRRQAGAVDEQFF. Here the CDR3 DNA reads TGTGCCAGCAGACGACAGGCCGGGGCAGTTGATGAGCAGTTCTTC.

This clonotype was counted at least ten times. The chain couples TRBV7-8 to TRBJ1-2, with a tentative D call TRBD1 (6 bases). Trimming stripped 5 bases from V and 2 bases from J, with 18 bases between. From germline, CDR1 is SGHVS and CDR2 FQNEAQ. The CDR3 covers 16 residues. The CDR3 DNA follows: TGTGCCAGCAGCCCGAGGGGGGGCTGGTCAAACTATGGCTACACCTTC. Its translation is CASSPRGGWSNYGYTF.

The V call is TRBV20-1, the J call TRBJ2-1; D call uncertain. Trimming took off 2 bases at V and 5 bases at J, with 7 bases between the two ends. CDR3 length: 12 residues. The V gene's germline CDR1 is DFQATT and CDR2 SNEGSKA (reference sequence). The CDR3 bases are TGCAGTGCTAGAAAATCCGACAATGAGCAGTTCTTC. Its translation is CSARKSDNEQFF.

This clonotype occurred a few times. The chain joins TRBV10-3 to TRBJ1-4; the match to TRBD1 covers 9 bases. V was clipped by 7 bases and J by 10 bases; unmatched bases: 10. CDR1 and CDR2 from the germline V gene are ENHRY and SYGVKD. CDR3 size: 14 residues. CDR3 region: CAITGDRAGGKLFF. The CDR3, as DNA: TGTGCCATCACCGGGGACAGGGCTGGTGGAAAACTGTTTTTT.

This clonotype was found a few times. J is TRBJ2-2 and V is TRBV2, with unresolved D. This CDR3 is built from 14 residues. Germline V gene sequence: CDR1 SNHLY, CDR2 FYNNEI. V gave up 8 bases and J gave up 4 bases, with 14 bases separating them. In nucleotides, the CDR3 is TGTGCCAGCGGCCCCGGGCCTGGCACCGGGGAGCTGTTTTTT. This gives the protein CASGPGPGTGELFF.

On this clonotype: Germline and junction disagree at one end, which may indicate a read error. The V call is TRBV4-1, the J call TRBJ2-3; TRBD1 is a possible D gene (6 bases). Per germline, CDR1 MGHRA and CDR2 YSYEKL. The CDR3 is 16 residues long. The CDR3 loop reads CASSQMDSLRTHTQYF. The CDR3 nucleotides read TGCGCCAGCAGCCAGATGGACAGCCTCCGCACACATACGCAGTATTTT.

The chain couples TRBV28 to TRBJ1-2, with TRBD1 matching 7 bases. The CDR3 consists of 14 residues. CDR1 and CDR2 (germline): MDHEN, SYDVKM. The V and J ends lost 6 bases and 8 bases, in that order; junction bases with no gene match: 12. The CDR3 DNA reads TGTGCCAGCAGGGTCGGGACAGAGCTTTCCGGCTACACCTTC. Its translation is CASRVGTELSGYTF.

This clonotype was observed many times. The chain uses TRBV18 and TRBJ2-2, with 8 bases lining up with TRBD1. J lost 2 bases, V lost 0 bases, and 2 bases had no gene match. The CDR3 extends over 16 amino acids. Germline CDR1 reads KGHSH; CDR2 reads LQKENI. The CDR3 DNA is TGTGCCAGCTCACCACCGGGACAGGCTAACACCGGGGAGCTGTTTTTT. Translation: CASSPPGQANTGELFF.

This clonotype was observed at least ten times. This chain joins TRBV2 and TRBJ2-5; perhaps TRBD2 as D (6 bases). V was cut by 4 bases and J by 6 bases, with 18 bases left in between. CDR3 length equals 15 residues. Germline assignment: CDR1 SNHLY and CDR2 FYNNEI. CDR3 in DNA: TGTGCCAGCAGTGGTGGTAGCGGTTTTCTGAAGACCCAGTACTTC. The encoded protein is CASSGGSGFLKTQYF.

This clonotype was seen many times. The chain links TRBV11-2 to TRBJ2-7, with TRBD1 matching 7 bases. V shed 6 bases, J shed 4 bases, and the junction held 6 bases outside the gene matches. Per the germline V gene, CDR1 is SGHAT and CDR2 is FQNNGV. This CDR3 comprises 13 residues. The CDR3 bases are TGTGCCAGCAGACCTGACAGGGCATACGAGCAGTACTTC. Amino acids: CASRPDRAYEQYF. The whole variable domain, filled in from reference TRBV11-2 and TRBJ2-7, reads EAGVAQSPRYKIIEKRQSVAFWCNPISGHATLYWYQQILGQGPKLLIQFQNNGVVDDSQLPKDRFSAERLKGVDSTLKIQPAKLEDSAVYLCASRPDRAYEQYFGPGTRLTVT.

The chain joins TRBV27 to TRBJ1-2; 11 bases match TRBD1. Germline CDR1 and CDR2: MNHEY and SMNVEV (reference sequence). The CDR3 spans 18 residues. Trimming at V came to 6 bases and at J to 6 bases, leaving 18 bases not matched to a gene. CDR3 nucleotide sequence: TGTGCCAGCAGGCTTCAACGACCGGGACAGGGGGAGGTTAATGGCTACACCTTC. Its protein product is CASRLQRPGQGEVNGYTF.

The V call is TRBV20-1, the J call TRBJ1-5; D might be TRBD1 (6 bases). The CDR3 is made up of 16 amino acids. Trimming pared 4 bases from V and 6 bases from J, leaving 22 bases between. Germline assignment: CDR1 DFQATT and CDR2 SNEGSKA (reference sequence). Here the CDR3 reads CSANLFSGAQGQPQHF. The CDR3 bases are TGCAGTGCTAATTTGTTTTCGGGGGCGCAGGGTCAGCCCCAGCATTTT.

The chain joins TRBV7-3 to TRBJ2-5, with D possibly called TRBD1 or TRBD2 (5 bases each). V lost 5 bases, J lost 3 bases, and 16 bases lay in between. In germline, CDR1 is SGHTA, CDR2 FQGTGA. CDR3 length equals 15 residues. In nucleotides, the CDR3 is TGTGCCAGCAGCCCGAGGACGGGACCGGAAGAGACCCAGTACTTC. Amino acids: CASSPRTGPEETQYF.

The chain uses TRBV6-5 and TRBJ2-1; 10 bases match TRBD2. The CDR3 sequence is 15 residues long. Looked up from germline, CDR1 is MNHEY and CDR2 is SVGAGI. Unmatched junction bases numbered 7, after V lost 3 bases and J lost 8 bases. The CDR3 DNA sequence: TGTGCCAGCAGTTATGTGGCTAGCGGGGGATATGAGCAGTTCTTC. Translated, it gives CASSYVASGGYEQFF.

In this sample, this clonotype turned up a few times. The chain couples TRBV12-3 or TRBV12-4 to TRBJ2-5; TRBD1 matches at 9 bases. Losses at the gene ends were 5 bases for V and 5 bases for J; bases not matched to a gene: 12. The CDR3 has 16 amino acids. The CDR3 reads CASSLYGTGSVETQYF. The CDR3 nucleotides are TGTGCCAGCAGTCTTTACGGGACAGGGAGCGTGGAGACCCAGTACTTC.

This clonotype was seen more than once but under ten times. The chain couples TRBV7-9 to TRBJ2-2, with 9 bases that match TRBD1. V gave up 4 bases and J gave up 4 bases; unmatched junction bases: 10. The CDR3 is 17 amino acids. The germline V gene encodes CDR1 SEHNR and CDR2 FQNEAQ (reference sequence). The CDR3 region has the DNA TGTGCCAGCAGCTCGCTCGGGACAGGGTTTGGCACCGGGGAGCTGTTTTTT. Protein sequence: CASSSLGTGFGTGELFF.

The chain joins TRBV12-3 or TRBV12-4 to TRBJ1-3; no clear D. This CDR3 has 13 amino acids. V lost 3 bases, J lost 4 bases, and 7 bases lay in between. The CDR3 reads CASSFAGGNTIYF. The CDR3 DNA follows: TGTGCCAGCAGTTTCGCCGGAGGAAACACCATATATTTT.

The sample holds a few counts of this clonotype. J is TRBJ1-5 and V is TRBV5-1, with D perhaps matching TRBD1 (5 bases). Germline lookup yields CDR1 SGHRS and CDR2 YFSETQ. Trimming took off 4 bases at V and 5 bases at J, with 13 bases between the two ends. The CDR3 length is 14 residues. The CDR3 nucleotides are TGCGCCAGCAGCCCCGGGACGGACGATCAGCCCCAGCATTTT. Translating it yields CASSPGTDDQPQHF.